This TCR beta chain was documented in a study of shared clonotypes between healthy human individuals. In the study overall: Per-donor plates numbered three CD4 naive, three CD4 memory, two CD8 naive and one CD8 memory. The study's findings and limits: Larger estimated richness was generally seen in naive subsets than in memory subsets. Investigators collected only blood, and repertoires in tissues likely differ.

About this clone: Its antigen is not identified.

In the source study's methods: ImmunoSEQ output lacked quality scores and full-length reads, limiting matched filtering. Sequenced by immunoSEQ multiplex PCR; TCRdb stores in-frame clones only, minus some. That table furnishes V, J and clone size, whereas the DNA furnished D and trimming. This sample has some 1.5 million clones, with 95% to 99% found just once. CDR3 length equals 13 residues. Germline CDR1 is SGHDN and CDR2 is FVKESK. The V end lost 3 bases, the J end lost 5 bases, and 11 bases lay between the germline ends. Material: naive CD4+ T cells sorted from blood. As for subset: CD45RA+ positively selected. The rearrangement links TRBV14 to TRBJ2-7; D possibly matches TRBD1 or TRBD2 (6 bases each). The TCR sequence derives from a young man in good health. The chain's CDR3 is CASSHPGANEQYF. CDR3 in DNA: TGTGCCAGCAGCCACCCGGGGGCAAACGAGCAGTACTTC.